This entry lists 23 T cell receptor beta chains sequenced from one sample in a study of CD8+ T cells in alopecia areata. RNA extraction was followed by reverse transcription into cDNA, which acted as the sequencing template. The repertoire was sequenced with immunoSEQ multiplex PCR; TCRdb's copy has only in-frame clones and lacks some. The sample lists 150,000 to 200,000 clones; roughly 60% were seen once. Treatment described: oral pan-JAK inhibitor, 5-10 mg twice daily. Sequencing used CD4+ T cells sorted from blood, obtained at week 24, from a patient treated with tofacitinib. These TCRs come from a human donor with alopecia areata.

This clone was recorded many times. CDR3 in amino acids: CASCCPAGLRTDTQYF. CDR3 nucleotides: TGTGCCAGCTGTTGCCCCGCTGGTCTTCGAACAGATACGCAGTATTTT. This chain joins TRBV6-5 and TRBJ2-3; D gene unclear. Trimming removed 8 bases at V and 3 bases at J, with 21 bases between. The CDR3 sequence is 16 residues long. CDR1 MNHEY and CDR2 SVGAGI come from the germline V gene.

V gene TRBV5-1 combines with J gene TRBJ1-1, with TRBD1 as a possible D gene (6 bases). Deletions cut 4 bases from V and 5 bases from J, with 21 bases between. The germline CDR1 and CDR2 sequences are SGHRS and YFSETQ. The CDR3 length is 16 residues. CDR3 sequence reads: CASSPGESLGGTEAFF. In DNA form, the CDR3 reads TGCGCCAGCAGCCCCGGGGAAAGTCTAGGGGGAACTGAAGCTTTCTTT.

The chain is built from TRBV5-1 and TRBJ1-2; a possible D gene is TRBD1 (6 bases). CDR1 and CDR2 (germline): SGHRS, YFSETQ. With 3 bases removed from V and 3 bases from J, the gap between germline ends came to 15 bases. The CDR3 extends over 15 amino acids. The CDR3 is CASSSPGTSYYGYTF. Written as DNA, the CDR3 is TGCGCCAGCAGCTCTCCAGGGACATCCTACTATGGCTACACCTTC.

This clone has more than one count but fewer than ten. Other DNA sequences from this sample encode an identical CDR3 as well. The chain combines TRBV14 with TRBJ2-7; perhaps TRBD2 as D (6 bases). Germline V gene lookup returns CDR1 SGHDN and CDR2 FVKESK. V shed 4 bases and J shed 0 bases, with 10 bases lying between them. The CDR3 spans 14 residues. The CDR3 nucleotides are TGTGCCAGCAGCCCGCGGGACTTCTCCTACGAGCAGTACTTC. Translating it yields CASSPRDFSYEQYF.

This chain links TRBV11-2 with TRBJ2-7, with D hard to call. The CDR3 runs 13 residues. The germline gives CDR1 SGHAT, CDR2 FQNNGV. V was pared by 6 bases and J by 0 bases, with 9 bases between. The chain's CDR3 is CASRRTGSYEQYF. The CDR3 DNA sequence: TGTGCCAGCAGGAGGACGGGCTCCTACGAGCAGTACTTC.

This clone was observed a few times. The V call is TRBV30, the J call TRBJ1-1; D not certain. V was shortened by 3 bases and J by 1 base, with 12 bases between the two germline ends. The CDR3 is 14 residues long. From germline, CDR1 is GTSNPN and CDR2 SVGIG (reference sequence). The CDR3, as DNA: TGTGCCTGGAGGGCCCGTCTAGGGAACACTGAAGCTTTCTTT. This gives the protein CAWRARLGNTEAFF.

The rearrangement joins TRBV15 to TRBJ2-2; D gene ambiguous. The V gene's germline CDR1 is LNHNV and CDR2 YYDKDF (reference sequence). The CDR3 has 14 amino acids. Deletions cut 6 bases from V and 6 bases from J, with 14 bases between. The CDR3: CATSIRNKAGELFF. CDR3 in DNA: TGTGCCACCAGTATCCGTAATAAGGCCGGGGAGCTGTTTTTT.

This clone is a singleton in its sample. The chain has TRBV20-1 and TRBJ2-7; no definite D call. CDR3 length equals 11 residues. In germline, CDR1 is DFQATT, CDR2 SNEGSKA (reference sequence). V was pared by 5 bases and J by 4 bases, with 9 bases between. The CDR3, as DNA: TGCAGTGCTTCCCTCCAGTACGAGCAGTACTTC. It translates to CSASLQYEQYF.

V is TRBV29-1 and J is TRBJ2-7; D tentatively fits TRBD1 or TRBD2 (5 bases each). Trimming removed 4 bases at V and 0 bases at J, with 16 bases between. Per the germline V gene, CDR1 is SQVTM and CDR2 is ANQGSEA. This CDR3 has 15 residues. The CDR3 region is CSVVVWGRSSYEQYF. The CDR3 nucleotides are TGCAGCGTTGTGGTTTGGGGACGAAGCTCCTACGAGCAGTACTTC.

The V call is TRBV15, the J call TRBJ2-3; D is uncertain. The V end was cut by 4 bases, the J end by 6 bases, with 11 bases between. CDR1 and CDR2 from the germline V gene are LNHNV and YYDKDF (reference sequence). The CDR3 is made up of 13 amino acids. In nucleotides, the CDR3 is TGTGCCACCAGCAAGGTCAGAGAGGATACGCAGTATTTT. It codes for CATSKVREDTQYF.

V is TRBV29-1 and J is TRBJ2-1; possibly TRBD2 for D (6 bases). This CDR3 spans 16 amino acids. V lost 0 bases and J 0 bases, leaving 12 bases between the germline ends. Germline CDR1 reads SQVTM; CDR2 reads ANQGSEA. The CDR3 DNA reads as TGCAGCGTTGAAGATCTTGGGGGGAGCTCCTACAATGAGCAGTTCTTC. It yields the protein CSVEDLGGSSYNEQFF.

There are a few counts of this clone. V gene TRBV29-1 combines with J gene TRBJ1-2, with TRBD1 matching 7 bases. CDR1 and CDR2 (germline): SQVTM, ANQGSEA. With V trimmed by 6 bases and J by 7 bases, 14 bases remained unmatched. The CDR3 covers 14 residues. The CDR3 bases are TGCAGCGTCGTGACGACAGGGCAGTCGGGTGGCTACACCTTC. Translating it yields CSVVTTGQSGGYTF.

The chain carries TRBV30 and TRBJ2-3; 7 bases line up with TRBD2. V lost 0 bases, J lost 2 bases, and 5 bases stayed unmatched. CDR3 length: 15 amino acids. Looked up from germline, CDR1 is GTSNPN and CDR2 is SVGIG (reference sequence). CDR3 amino acids: CAWSVLAGVTDTQYF. In nucleotides, the CDR3 is TGTGCCTGGAGTGTACTGGCGGGAGTCACAGATACGCAGTATTTT.

V usage is TRBV6-6 and J usage is TRBJ2-7; D perhaps matches TRBD1 (6 bases). The length of the CDR3 is 13 residues. Germline CDR1 is MNHNY and CDR2 is SVGAGI (reference sequence). Trimming took off 11 bases at V and 4 bases at J, with 18 bases between the two ends. The CDR3, as DNA: TGTGCCTGCGGTCTAGCAGGGGTGTACGAGCAGTACTTC. Amino acid sequence: CACGLAGVYEQYF.

This chain connects TRBV4-1 to TRBJ1-6; TRBD1 might be the D (5 bases). From germline, CDR1 is MGHRA and CDR2 YSYEKL. Trimming removed 3 bases from V and 8 bases from J, with 17 bases in between. This CDR3 contains 16 residues. The CDR3 is CASSHASGGSYSPLHF. The CDR3 nucleotides read TGCGCCAGCAGCCATGCCAGCGGGGGGAGTTATTCACCCCTCCACTTT.

V and J are TRBV29-1 and TRBJ2-3; 14 nucleotides align to TRBD2. There are 18 residues in the CDR3. Per the germline V gene, CDR1 is SQVTM and CDR2 is ANQGSEA. Unmatched junction bases numbered 10, after V lost 4 bases and J lost 1 base. Written as DNA, the CDR3 is TGCAGCGTTGTTCTAGGAGGGACTAGCGGGGGCCGCACAGATACGCAGTATTTT. Protein: CSVVLGGTSGGRTDTQYF.

This clone was seen only a few times. CDR3 coding DNA: TGTGCCAGCAGCCTGGAGCTGTGGTCACCCCTCCACTTT. Translated: CASSLELWSPLHF. The rearrangement uses TRBV11-2 and TRBJ1-6, with D unclear. The CDR3 extends over 13 amino acids. The germline V gene has CDR1 SGHAT and CDR2 FQNNGV. V was trimmed by 5 bases and J by 10 bases, leaving 12 bases between them.

The CDR3 region has the DNA TGTGCCAGCAGCTTAGCAGGGTCCACAGATACGCAGTATTTT. Translated: CASSLAGSTDTQYF. The V call is TRBV7-9, the J call TRBJ2-3; unclear D gene. The CDR3 covers 14 residues. V gave up 0 bases and J gave up 2 bases, with 6 bases separating them. Germline assignment: CDR1 SEHNR and CDR2 FQNEAQ (reference sequence).

This chain connects TRBV29-1 to TRBJ2-5; D not resolved. The germline V and J ends were trimmed by 4 bases and 5 bases, with 8 bases remaining between them. The CDR3 loop spans 11 amino acids. CDR1 SQVTM and CDR2 ANQGSEA come from the germline V gene. The DNA of the CDR3 is TGCAGCGTTGTGAACGGGGAGACCCAGTACTTC. This translates into CSVVNGETQYF.

The chain uses TRBV7-2 and TRBJ2-1; unclear D gene. CDR3 length equals 13 residues. The V end was cut by 8 bases, the J end by 0 bases, with 8 bases between. Germline CDR1 reads SGHTA; CDR2 reads FQGNSA. In DNA, the CDR3 is TGTGCCAGCGGCCTATACTCCTACAATGAGCAGTTCTTC. Its translation is CASGLYSYNEQFF.

The chain combines TRBV4-3 with TRBJ1-5; the D gene is possibly TRBD1 (6 bases). CDR3 length equals 14 residues. Deletions cut 4 bases from V and 4 bases from J, with 11 bases between. The germline V gene encodes CDR1 LGHNA and CDR2 YSLEER. In nucleotides, the CDR3 is TGCGCCAGCAGCCGGACAGCGACTAATCAGCCCCAGCATTTT. This translates into CASSRTATNQPQHF.

This clone came up a few times. The chain links TRBV29-1 to TRBJ2-7; no firm D call. This CDR3 comprises 14 residues. V lost 6 bases, J lost 3 bases, and 18 bases lay in between. Germline loops: CDR1 SQVTM, CDR2 ANQGSEA. The CDR3 spells CSVDMTSAGYEQYF. The CDR3, as DNA: TGCAGCGTCGATATGACCTCCGCCGGCTACGAGCAGTACTTC.

CDR3 DNA sequence: TGTGCCTGGAGTGTAATCGTGAACACTGAAGCTTTCTTT. Translated, it gives CAWSVIVNTEAFF. The rearrangement uses TRBV30 and TRBJ1-1; D gene uncertain. Germline V gene lookup returns CDR1 GTSNPN and CDR2 SVGIG (reference sequence). The CDR3 contains 13 residues. Trimming took off 0 bases at V and 0 bases at J, with 5 bases between the two ends.